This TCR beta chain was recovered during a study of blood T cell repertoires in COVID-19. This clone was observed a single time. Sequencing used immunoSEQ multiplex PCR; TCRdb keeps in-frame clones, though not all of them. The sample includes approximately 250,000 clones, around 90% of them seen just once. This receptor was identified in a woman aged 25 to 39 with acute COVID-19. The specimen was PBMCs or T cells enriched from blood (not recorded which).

CDR3 in DNA: TGTGCCATCAGTGGGACTAGCGGGGATCGCGAGCAGTACTTC. Its translation: CAISGTSGDREQYF. This chain uses TRBV10-3 with TRBJ2-7, with TRBD2 matching over 12 bases. The CDR3 runs 14 residues. The germline gives CDR1 ENHRY, CDR2 SYGVKD. V was clipped by 4 bases and J by 6 bases; unmatched bases: 4.